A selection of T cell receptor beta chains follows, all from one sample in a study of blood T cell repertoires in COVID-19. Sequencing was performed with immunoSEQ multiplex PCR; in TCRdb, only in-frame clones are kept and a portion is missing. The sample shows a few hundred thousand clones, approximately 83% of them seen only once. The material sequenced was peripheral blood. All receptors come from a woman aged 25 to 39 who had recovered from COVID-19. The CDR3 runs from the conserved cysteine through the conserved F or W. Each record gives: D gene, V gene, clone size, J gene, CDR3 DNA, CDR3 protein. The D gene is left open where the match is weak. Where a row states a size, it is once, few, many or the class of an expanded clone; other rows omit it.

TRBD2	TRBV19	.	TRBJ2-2	TGTGCCAGTAGGCCCGGGACTACGAACACCGGGGAGCTGTTTTTT	CASRPGTTNTGELFF
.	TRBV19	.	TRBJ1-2	TGTGCCATACAGACCCGCCCCTATGGCTACACCTTC	CAIQTRPYGYTF
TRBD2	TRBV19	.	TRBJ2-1	TGTGCCAGTAGTAGAGGACTAGCGGGAACTTCCTACAATGAGCAGTTCTTC	CASSRGLAGTSYNEQFF
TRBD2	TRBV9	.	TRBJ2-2	TGTGCCAGCAGCGCCGGGACTACGAACACCGGGGAGCTGTTTTTT	CASSAGTTNTGELFF
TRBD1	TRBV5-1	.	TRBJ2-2	TGCGCCAGTAGACAGGGCGTCACCGGGGAGCTGTTTTTT	CASRQGVTGELFF
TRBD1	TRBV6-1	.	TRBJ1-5	TGTGCCAGCAGTGTTCCGGGACAGGGGTATTGGCAGCCCCAGCATTTT	CASSVPGQGYWQPQHF
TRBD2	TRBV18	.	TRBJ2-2	TGTGCCAGCTCACAAGGTTTAGCGGGGGCGACCACCGGGGAGCTGTTTTTT	CASSQGLAGATTGELFF
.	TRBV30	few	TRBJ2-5	TGTGCCTGGAGTGGGGCGGGGGAGACCCAGTACTTC	CAWSGAGETQYF
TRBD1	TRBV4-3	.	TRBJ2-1	TGCGCCAGCAGCCGTCTAACAGGGGAAATTGAGCAGTTCTTC	CASSRLTGEIEQFF
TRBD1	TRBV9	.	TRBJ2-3	TGTGCCAGCAGCGGAGGGGGCTGGGGCACAGATACGCAGTATTTT	CASSGGGWGTDTQYF
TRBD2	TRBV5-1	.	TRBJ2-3	TGCGCCAGCAGCCCGGAGGGTAGCGGGGTAGATACGCAGTATTTT	CASSPEGSGVDTQYF
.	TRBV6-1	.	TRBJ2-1	TGTGCCAGCGGTGAAACAGTGTACGATGAGCAGTTCTTC	CASGETVYDEQFF
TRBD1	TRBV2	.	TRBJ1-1	TGTGCCAGCAGGTCCCGGGACAGCCCCCATGAAGCTTTCTTT	CASRSRDSPHEAFF
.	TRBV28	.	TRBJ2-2	TGTGCCAGCAGTCGGACACGCACCGGGGAGCTGTTTTTT	CASSRTRTGELFF
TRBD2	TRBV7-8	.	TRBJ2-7	TGTGCCAGCAGCTCCATAGCGGGAGGGCCCGTAGACGAGCAGTACTTC	CASSSIAGGPVDEQYF
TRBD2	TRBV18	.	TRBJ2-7	TGTGCCAGCTCCCCTGGGACTAGCGGGGCGGCACAATACTTC	CASSPGTSGAAQYF
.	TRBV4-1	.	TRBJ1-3	TGCGCCAGCAGCCAAGTCTACAGTGGAAACACCATATATTTT	CASSQVYSGNTIYF
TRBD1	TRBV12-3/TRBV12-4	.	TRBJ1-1	TGTGCCAGCAGTTTGGGACAGGCGACTGAAGCTTTCTTT	CASSLGQATEAFF
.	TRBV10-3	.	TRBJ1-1	TGTGCCATCAGTGACGAGATGAACACTGAAGCTTTCTTT	CAISDEMNTEAFF
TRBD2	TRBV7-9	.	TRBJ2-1	TGTGCCAGCAGCTCCACGGGAGGCACCTACAATGAGCAGTTCTTC	CASSSTGGTYNEQFF
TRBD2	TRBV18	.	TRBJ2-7	TGTGCCAGCGTAGGACTAGCGGGAGCCTCCTACGAGCAGTACTTC	CASVGLAGASYEQYF
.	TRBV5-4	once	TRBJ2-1	TGTGCCAGCAGCACCCCTGGCCGTCCGGGTTTTGGGCAGTTCTTC	CASSTPGRPGFGQFF
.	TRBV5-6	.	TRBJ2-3	TGTGCCAGCAGCCTGATCGCAGGGAGCACAGATACGCAGTATTTT	CASSLIAGSTDTQYF
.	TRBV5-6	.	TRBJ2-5	TGTGCCAGCAGCTTCGGGGGGCGGGAAGAGACCCAGTACTTC	CASSFGGREETQYF
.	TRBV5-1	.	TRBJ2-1	TGCGCCAGCAGCTTGGTCTCGCAGGGAAGAGATGAGCAGTTCTTC	CASSLVSQGRDEQFF
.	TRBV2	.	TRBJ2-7	TGTGCCAGCAGTAGAGGACAGACTCAATCCTACGAGCAGTACTTC	CASSRGQTQSYEQYF
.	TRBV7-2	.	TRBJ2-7	TGTGCCAGCAGCCCTAGGAACGGAAACTACGAGCAGTACTTC	CASSPRNGNYEQYF
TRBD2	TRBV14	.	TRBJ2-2	TGTGCCAGCAGCCGCATTTCTAGCGGCGATTTTTATAACACCGGGGAGCTGTTTTTT	CASSRISSGDFYNTGELFF
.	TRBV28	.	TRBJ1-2	TGTGCCAGCAGTTTAGGTCGGGGTGGCTACACCTTC	CASSLGRGGYTF
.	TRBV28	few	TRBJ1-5	TGTGCCAGCAGTAGCACGATCCGTGGCAATCAGCCCCAGCATTTT	CASSSTIRGNQPQHF
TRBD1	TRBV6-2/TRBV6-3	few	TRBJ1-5	TGTGCCAGCAGTTACGGACAGGGGGATCAGCCCCAGCATTTT	CASSYGQGDQPQHF
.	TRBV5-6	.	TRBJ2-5	TGTGCCAGCAGCTTGAGGCTAGCGCTCGAGACCCAGTACTTC	CASSLRLALETQYF
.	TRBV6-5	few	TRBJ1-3	TGTGCCAGCACCTTGGGAAACACCATATATTTT	CASTLGNTIYF
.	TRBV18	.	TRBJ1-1	TGTGCCAGCTCACCCCCACAGAACACTGAAGCTTTCTTT	CASSPPQNTEAFF
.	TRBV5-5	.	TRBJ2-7	TGTGCCAGCAGGTCTATGACAGAATACGAGCAGTACTTC	CASRSMTEYEQYF
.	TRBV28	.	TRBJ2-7	TGTGCCAGCAGGATCCCCAGTACCTACGAGCAGTACTTC	CASRIPSTYEQYF
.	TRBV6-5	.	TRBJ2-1	TGTGCCAGCAGTAGTTCTAGTGGATCCTACAATGAGCAGTTCTTC	CASSSSSGSYNEQFF
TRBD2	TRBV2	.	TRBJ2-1	TGTGCCAGCAGCGAGGTTTGGGCGGGGGGGCTTGACAATGAGCAGTTCTTC	CASSEVWAGGLDNEQFF
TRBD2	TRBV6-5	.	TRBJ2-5	TGTGCCAGCAGTCGGACTAGCGGGGAGACCCAGTACTTC	CASSRTSGETQYF
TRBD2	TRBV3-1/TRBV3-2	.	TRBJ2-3	TGTGCCAGCAGCCAATCCGGCGGGGGGCTAATCACGCGCGCGCAGTATTTT	CASSQSGGGLITRAQYF
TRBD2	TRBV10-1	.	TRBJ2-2	TGCGCCAGCAGTGAGAGGACTAGTCTGAACACCGGGGAGCTGTTTTTT	CASSERTSLNTGELFF
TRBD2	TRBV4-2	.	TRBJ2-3	TGTGCCAGCAGCCAAACAGCGGGGGGGGCGCTAGATACGCAGTATTTT	CASSQTAGGALDTQYF